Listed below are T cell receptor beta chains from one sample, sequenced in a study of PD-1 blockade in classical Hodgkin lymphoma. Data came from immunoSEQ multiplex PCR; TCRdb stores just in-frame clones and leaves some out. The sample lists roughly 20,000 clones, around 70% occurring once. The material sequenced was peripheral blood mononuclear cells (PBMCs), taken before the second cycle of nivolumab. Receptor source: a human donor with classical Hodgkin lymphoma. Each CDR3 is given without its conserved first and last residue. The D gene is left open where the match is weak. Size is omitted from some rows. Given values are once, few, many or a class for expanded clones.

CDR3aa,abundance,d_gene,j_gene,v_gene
ASSQYRDPSNQETQY,few,-,TRBJ2-5,TRBV4-1
SVEGQGAGGYT,-,TRBD1,TRBJ1-2,TRBV29-1
ASSLGVGNQPQH,few,-,TRBJ1-5,TRBV5-1
ASSPEGTVPRELF,-,TRBD1,TRBJ2-2,TRBV6-5
ASSLARTGGGSTEAF,-,TRBD1,TRBJ1-1,TRBV5-1
ASSFGTSGPSYEQY,-,TRBD2,TRBJ2-7,TRBV7-9
ASSPGLAGVFGELF,-,TRBD2,TRBJ2-2,TRBV18
SAHGSKTQY,-,-,TRBJ2-5,TRBV20-1
ASSLDQGVGETQY,-,TRBD1,TRBJ2-5,TRBV4-1
ASSRGTENQPQH,-,TRBD1,TRBJ1-5,TRBV19
ASSSRQTISNTEAF,-,-,TRBJ1-1,TRBV5-6
ASSLGQGFVIHDEQF,-,TRBD1,TRBJ2-1,TRBV5-8
ATPQNGRCTDTQY,-,-,TRBJ2-3,TRBV15
AISDRDRSTDTQY,-,TRBD1,TRBJ2-3,TRBV10-3
ASAHLGISYGYT,few,-,TRBJ1-2,TRBV11-2
ASSPGFGTDTQY,-,-,TRBJ2-3,TRBV18
ASSRTRGSYNEQF,-,TRBD1,TRBJ2-1,TRBV19
ASSQWAGGGEQY,-,TRBD2,TRBJ2-7,TRBV4-1
ASSQGYNEQF,-,-,TRBJ2-1,TRBV18
ASSPTGTSYEQY,-,-,TRBJ2-7,TRBV18
ASSLEGTSGRFYNEQF,few,TRBD2,TRBJ2-1,TRBV7-2
ATLRWVSPDNEQF,once,-,TRBJ2-1,TRBV2
ASSGQGWNEQF,few,TRBD1,TRBJ2-1,TRBV6-1
ASSELGSMNTEAF,-,-,TRBJ1-1,TRBV6-1
ASSLDGAASQPQH,-,-,TRBJ1-5,TRBV7-6
ASSVEGGTVYNEQF,-,-,TRBJ2-1,TRBV9
ASSYRVNLAKNIQY,-,-,TRBJ2-4,TRBV2
ATSFPNQPQH,once,-,TRBJ1-5,TRBV15
ASASQGAFEQY,-,TRBD1,TRBJ2-7,TRBV11-2
ASNRNDPGQPQH,-,-,TRBJ1-5,TRBV7-2
ASSSRDRWNTEAF,once,TRBD1,TRBJ1-1,TRBV6-5
ASSPTPGLAGTYNEQF,-,TRBD2,TRBJ2-1,TRBV7-9
ATLGTSGSWDTQY,-,TRBD2,TRBJ2-3,TRBV15
ASSLAGTGGIIEKLF,few,TRBD1,TRBJ1-4,TRBV5-6
ASRGSEFGYT,few,-,TRBJ1-2,TRBV5-1
ASQEWQDTGELF,-,-,TRBJ2-2,TRBV6-5
ASSIRQNNYGYT,-,-,TRBJ1-2,TRBV19
ASSLSGGYNEQF,few,TRBD2,TRBJ2-1,TRBV11-3
ASSLVPSGYYEQY,-,TRBD2,TRBJ2-7,TRBV7-2
ASTLNPTTDTQY,-,-,TRBJ2-3,TRBV11-2
ASSLGGADDEQY,-,-,-,TRBV7-9
AISDTGQSSYNEQF,-,-,TRBJ2-1,TRBV10-3